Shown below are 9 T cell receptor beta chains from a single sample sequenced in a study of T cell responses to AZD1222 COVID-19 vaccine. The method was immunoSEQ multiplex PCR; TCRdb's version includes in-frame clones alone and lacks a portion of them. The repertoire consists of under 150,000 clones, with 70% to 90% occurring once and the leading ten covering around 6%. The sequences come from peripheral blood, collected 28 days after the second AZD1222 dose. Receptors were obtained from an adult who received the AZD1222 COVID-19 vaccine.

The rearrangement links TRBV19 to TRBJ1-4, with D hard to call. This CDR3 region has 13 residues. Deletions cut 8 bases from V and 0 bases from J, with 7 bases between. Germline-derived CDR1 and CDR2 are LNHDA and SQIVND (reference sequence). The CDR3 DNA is TGTGCCAGTGCACAAACAACTAATGAAAAACTGTTTTTT. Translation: CASAQTTNEKLFF.

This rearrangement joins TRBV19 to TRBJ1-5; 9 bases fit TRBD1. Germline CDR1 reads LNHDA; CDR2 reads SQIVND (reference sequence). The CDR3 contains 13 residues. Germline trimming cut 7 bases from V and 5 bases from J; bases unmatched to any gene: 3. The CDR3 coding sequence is TGTGCCAGTATGGACAGGGGACATCAGCCCCAGCATTTT. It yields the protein CASMDRGHQPQHF.

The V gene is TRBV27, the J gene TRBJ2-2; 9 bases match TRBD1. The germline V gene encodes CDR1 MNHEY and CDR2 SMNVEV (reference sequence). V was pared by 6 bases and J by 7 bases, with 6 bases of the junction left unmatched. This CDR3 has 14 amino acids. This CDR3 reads CASSRQGGHGELFF. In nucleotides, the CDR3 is TGTGCCAGCAGCCGACAGGGGGGGCACGGGGAGCTGTTTTTT.

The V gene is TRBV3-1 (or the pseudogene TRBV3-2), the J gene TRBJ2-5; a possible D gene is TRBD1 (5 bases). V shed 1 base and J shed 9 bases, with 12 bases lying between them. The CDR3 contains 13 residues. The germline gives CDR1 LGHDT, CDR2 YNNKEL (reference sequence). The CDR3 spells CASSQGGLGAQYF. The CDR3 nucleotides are TGTGCCAGCAGCCAAGGTGGCTTAGGGGCCCAGTACTTC.

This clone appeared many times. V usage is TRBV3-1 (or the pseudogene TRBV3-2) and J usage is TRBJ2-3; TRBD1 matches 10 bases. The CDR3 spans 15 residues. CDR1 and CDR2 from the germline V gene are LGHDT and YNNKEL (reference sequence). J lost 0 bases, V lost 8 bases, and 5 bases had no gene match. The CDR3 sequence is CASGGTGVSTDTQYF. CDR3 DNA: TGTGCCAGCGGAGGGACAGGGGTGAGCACAGATACGCAGTATTTT.

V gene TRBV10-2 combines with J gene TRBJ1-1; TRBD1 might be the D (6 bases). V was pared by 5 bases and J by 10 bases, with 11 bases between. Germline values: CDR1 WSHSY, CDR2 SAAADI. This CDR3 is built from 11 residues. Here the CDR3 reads CASSSGAGAFF. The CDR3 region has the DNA TGCGCCAGCAGTTCAGGGGCAGGAGCTTTCTTT.

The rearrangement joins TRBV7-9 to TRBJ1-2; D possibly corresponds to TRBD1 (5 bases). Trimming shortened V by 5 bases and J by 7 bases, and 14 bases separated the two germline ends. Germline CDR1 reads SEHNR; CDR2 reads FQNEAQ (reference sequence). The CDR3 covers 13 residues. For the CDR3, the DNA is TGTGCCAGCAGCCCGCGGCAGGGCGTTGGCTACACCTTC. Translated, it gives CASSPRQGVGYTF.

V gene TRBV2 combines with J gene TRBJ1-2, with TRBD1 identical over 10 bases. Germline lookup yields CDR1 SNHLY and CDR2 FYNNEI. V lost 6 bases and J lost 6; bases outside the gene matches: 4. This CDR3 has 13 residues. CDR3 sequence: CASSRQGADGYTF. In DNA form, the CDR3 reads TGTGCCAGCAGCCGACAGGGGGCGGATGGCTACACCTTC. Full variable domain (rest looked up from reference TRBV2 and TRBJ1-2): EPEVTQTPSHQVTQMGQEVILRCVPISNHLYFYWYRQILGQKVEFLVSFYNNEISEKSEIFDDQFSVERPDGSNFTLKIRSTKLEDSAMYFCASSRQGADGYTFGSGTRLTVV.

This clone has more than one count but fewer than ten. DNA of the CDR3: TGTGCCAGCTCACCTGGACCCGGTGATGGCGCCTACGAGCAGTACTTC. Translation: CASSPGPGDGAYEQYF. The rearrangement uses TRBV18 and TRBJ2-7; D is undetermined. The germline gives CDR1 KGHSH, CDR2 LQKENI. V lost 3 bases, J lost 2 bases, and 17 bases lay in between. The CDR3 sequence is 16 residues long.